The 4 T cell receptor beta chains below all came from one sample that was sequenced in a study of T-cell reconstitution after alpha-beta-depleted transplantation in children. Molecular barcoding with unique molecular identifiers was used for the TCRbeta library. Each CDR3 protein is one row after TCRdb ran MiXCR on the PCR reads. The profile shows 200,000 to 300,000 distinct CDR3 sequences, 8.2% of them singletons. This specimen consisted of PBMCs, mostly from graft donor cells, obtained 180 days after TCRalphabeta/CD19-depleted stem cell transplant. The origin of the receptors is a male patient aged 5 to 17 who had a stem cell transplant for acute lymphoblastic leukemia, so the T cells may come from the graft donor.

This clonotype was recorded many times. The chain is built from TRBV7-9 and TRBJ2-2, with TRBD1 identical over 7 bases. The CDR3 has 16 amino acids. Per germline, CDR1 SEHNR and CDR2 FQNEAQ (reference sequence). The junction had 10 bases not matched to a gene; V was cut back by 5 bases and J by 4 bases. In nucleotides, the CDR3 is TGTGCCAGCAGCCATAGACAGGGTAACCCCACCGGGGAGCTGTTTTTT. Translation gives CASSHRQGNPTGELFF. The variable domain in full, completed from reference TRBV7-9 and TRBJ2-2, reads DTGVSQNPRHKITKRGQNVTFRCDPISEHNRLYWYRQTLGQGPEFLTYFQNEAQLEKSRLLSDRFSAERPKGSFSTLEIQRTEQGDSAMYLCASSHRQGNPTGELFFGEGSRLTVL.

Many counts were recorded for this clonotype. An end of the junction does not agree with germline; a read error may underlie this. This sequence joins TRBV6-2 or TRBV6-3 and TRBJ2-4, with D perhaps given as TRBD1 or TRBD2 (6 bases each). The CDR3 covers 11 residues. Germline V lookup: CDR1 MNHEY, CDR2 SVGEGT. DNA for the CDR3: TGTGCCAGCAGTTACGGAGGGGGGAAGAACTTC. This encodes CASSYGGGKNF.

This clonotype was observed many times. The J gene is TRBJ2-7, the V gene TRBV7-2, with 14 bases matching TRBD2. With V trimmed by 2 bases and J by 6 bases, 12 bases remained unmatched. CDR1 and CDR2 (germline): SGHTA, FQGNSA. The CDR3 has 18 residues. CDR3 sequence: CASSLRQPGLAGESEQYF. The CDR3 DNA is TGTGCCAGCAGCTTACGCCAGCCGGGACTAGCGGGAGAGTCCGAGCAGTACTTC.

At least ten counts were recorded for this clonotype. This sequence joins TRBV29-1 and TRBJ1-4; D perhaps matches TRBD1 (5 bases). Germline V gene lookup returns CDR1 SQVTM and CDR2 ANQGSEA. This CDR3 has 12 residues. Trimming pared 6 bases from V and 5 bases from J, leaving 10 bases between. DNA of the CDR3: TGCAGCGTCTTGGGGGGGAATGAAAAACTGTTTTTT. Its protein is CSVLGGNEKLFF.